This T cell receptor beta chain derives from a study of cytomegalovirus exposure and HLA in healthy donors. For the study at large: A subsequent analysis stated that the 120 or so validation repertoires were run on the same platform as the roughly 710 first-cohort repertoires. General study findings and limits: Accounts indicate the classifier identified cytomegalovirus status with strong specificity and sensitivity. First-cohort TCR clusters tended to co-occur in the 90 to 150 validation repertoires, a later analysis found. Associated with cytomegalovirus, according to the listing, were 150 to 200 TCR beta chains.

The CDR3 length is 17 residues. Comment on this clone: Antigen unknown.

Assay used: immunoSEQ multiplex PCR; TCRdb lists only in-frame clones, some missing. The sample carries about 82,000 clones, roughly 94% recorded once. Sequencing used PBMCs. The rearrangement links TRBV12-1 to TRBJ2-7; the tabulated D call, TRBD2, remains unverified against the DNA. TRBV12-1 is an annotated pseudogene. This sequence originates from a woman aged 18-35 years in good health and CMV-seronegative. The CDR3 region is CASSSGRGASEPYEQYF. The DNA for the CDR3 is TGTGCCAGCAGCTCGGGCCGGGGGGCTAGCGAGCCCTACGAGCAGTACTTC.